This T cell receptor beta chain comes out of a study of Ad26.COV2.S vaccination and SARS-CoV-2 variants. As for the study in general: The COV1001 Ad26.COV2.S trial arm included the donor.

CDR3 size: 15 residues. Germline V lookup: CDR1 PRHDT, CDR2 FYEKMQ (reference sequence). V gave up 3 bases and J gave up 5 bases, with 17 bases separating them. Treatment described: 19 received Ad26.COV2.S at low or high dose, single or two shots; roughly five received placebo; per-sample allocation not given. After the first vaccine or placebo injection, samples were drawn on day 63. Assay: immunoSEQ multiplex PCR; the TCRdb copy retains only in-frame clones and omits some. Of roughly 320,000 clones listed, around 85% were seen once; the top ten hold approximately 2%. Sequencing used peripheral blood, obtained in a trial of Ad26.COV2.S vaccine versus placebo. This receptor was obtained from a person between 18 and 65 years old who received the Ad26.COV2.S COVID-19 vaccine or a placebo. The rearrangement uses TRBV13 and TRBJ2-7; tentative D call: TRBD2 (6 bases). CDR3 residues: CASSFNAGQVNEQYF. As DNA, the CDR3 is TGTGCCAGCAGCTTTAATGCGGGGCAAGTGAACGAGCAGTACTTC. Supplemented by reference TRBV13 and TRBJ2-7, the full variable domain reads AAGVIQSPRHLIKEKRETATLKCYPIPRHDTVYWYQQGPGQDPQFLISFYEKMQSDKGSIPDRFSAQQFSDYHSELNMSSLELGDSALYFCASSFNAGQVNEQYFGPGTRLTVT.